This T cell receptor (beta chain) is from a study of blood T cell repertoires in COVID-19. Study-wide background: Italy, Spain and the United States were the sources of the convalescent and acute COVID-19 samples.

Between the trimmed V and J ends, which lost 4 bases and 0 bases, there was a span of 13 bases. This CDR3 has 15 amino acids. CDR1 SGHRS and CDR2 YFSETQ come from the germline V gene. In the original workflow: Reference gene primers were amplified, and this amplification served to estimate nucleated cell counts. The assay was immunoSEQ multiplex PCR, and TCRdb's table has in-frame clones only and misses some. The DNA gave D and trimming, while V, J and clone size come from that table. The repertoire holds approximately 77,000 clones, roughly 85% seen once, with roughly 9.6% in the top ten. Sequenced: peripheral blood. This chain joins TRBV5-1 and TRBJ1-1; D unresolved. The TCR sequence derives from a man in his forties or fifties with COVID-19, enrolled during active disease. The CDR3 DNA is TGCGCCAGCAGCCCCATACTCCAAATGAACACTGAAGCTTTCTTT. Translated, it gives CASSPILQMNTEAFF.